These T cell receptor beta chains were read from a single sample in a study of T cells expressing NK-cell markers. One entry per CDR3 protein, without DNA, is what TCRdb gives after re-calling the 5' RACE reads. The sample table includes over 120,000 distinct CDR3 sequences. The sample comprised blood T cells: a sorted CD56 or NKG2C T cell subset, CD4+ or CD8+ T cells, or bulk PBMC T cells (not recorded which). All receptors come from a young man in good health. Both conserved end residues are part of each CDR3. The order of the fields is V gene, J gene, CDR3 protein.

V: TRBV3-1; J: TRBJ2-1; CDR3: CASSLTEEREGEQFF
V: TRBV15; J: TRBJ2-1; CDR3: CATSGWDRDSYNEQFF
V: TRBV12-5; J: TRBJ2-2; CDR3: CASGWLAGETGELFF
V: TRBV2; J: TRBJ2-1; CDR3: CASSGGWAASGTDEQFF
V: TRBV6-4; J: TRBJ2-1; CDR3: CASSDTGERDEQFF
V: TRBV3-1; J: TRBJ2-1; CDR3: CASSHLGNEQFF
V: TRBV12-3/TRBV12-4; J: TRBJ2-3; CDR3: CASNTGGIGTDTQYF
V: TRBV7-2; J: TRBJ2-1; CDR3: CASSSILAGGVYNEQFF
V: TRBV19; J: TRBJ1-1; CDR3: CASRRADRAAEAFF
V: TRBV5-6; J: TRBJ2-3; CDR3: CASTHGGVWGTDTQYF
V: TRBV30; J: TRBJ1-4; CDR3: CAWCQGATNEKLFF
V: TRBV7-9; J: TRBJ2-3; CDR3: CASSDRGQGESTDTQYF
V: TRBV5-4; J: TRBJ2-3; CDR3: CASSLGRLNTDTQYF
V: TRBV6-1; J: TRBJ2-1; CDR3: CASALIQENNEQFF
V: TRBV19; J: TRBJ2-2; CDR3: CASSGTPNTGELFF
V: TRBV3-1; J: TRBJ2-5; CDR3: CASSQEAGLPPETQYF
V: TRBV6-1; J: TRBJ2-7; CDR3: CASSESGTKSTKQYF
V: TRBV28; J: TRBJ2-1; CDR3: CASVGISSYNEQFF
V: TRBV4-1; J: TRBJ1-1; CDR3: CASSQEAVMNTEAFF
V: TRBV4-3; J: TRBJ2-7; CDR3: CASSQDIGTGYFSDEQYF
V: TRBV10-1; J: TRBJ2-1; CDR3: CASNRSGDNEQFF
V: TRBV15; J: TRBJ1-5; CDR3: CATSSSSGANQPQHF
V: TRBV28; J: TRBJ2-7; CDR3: CASSRRVPKTYEQYF
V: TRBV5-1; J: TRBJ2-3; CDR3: CASRGSEDTQYF
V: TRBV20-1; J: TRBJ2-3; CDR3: CSARDLRVIVDTQYF
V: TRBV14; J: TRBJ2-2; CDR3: CASSVRPGLNTGELFF
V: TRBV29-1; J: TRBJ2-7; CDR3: CSVEGQGFRSYEQYF
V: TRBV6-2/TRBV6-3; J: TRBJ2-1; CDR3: CASSSGLANEQFF
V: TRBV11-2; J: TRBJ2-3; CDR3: CASSSEALATDTQYF
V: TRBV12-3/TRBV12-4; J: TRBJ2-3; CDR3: CASSLGGATDTQYF
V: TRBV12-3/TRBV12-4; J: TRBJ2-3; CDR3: CASRAQGRTDTQYF
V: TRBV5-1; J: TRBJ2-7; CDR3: CASSLVGSPHEQYF
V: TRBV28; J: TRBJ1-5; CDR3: CASSPGKSQPQHF
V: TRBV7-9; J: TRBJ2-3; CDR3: CASSATGVADTQYF
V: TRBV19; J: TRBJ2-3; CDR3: CASTPSGSSTDTQYF
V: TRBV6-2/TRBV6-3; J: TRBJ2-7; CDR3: CASSSLIAGEAYEQYF
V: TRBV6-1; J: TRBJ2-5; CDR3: CASRPGLYWSETQYF
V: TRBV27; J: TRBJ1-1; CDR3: CASGWAVGTEAFF
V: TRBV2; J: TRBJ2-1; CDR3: CASSELAGVDEQFF
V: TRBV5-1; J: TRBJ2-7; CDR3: CASSAPGTGIYEQYF
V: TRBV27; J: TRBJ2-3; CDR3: CATRQGLPDTQYF
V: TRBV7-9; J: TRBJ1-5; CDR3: CASSRLPNQPQHF